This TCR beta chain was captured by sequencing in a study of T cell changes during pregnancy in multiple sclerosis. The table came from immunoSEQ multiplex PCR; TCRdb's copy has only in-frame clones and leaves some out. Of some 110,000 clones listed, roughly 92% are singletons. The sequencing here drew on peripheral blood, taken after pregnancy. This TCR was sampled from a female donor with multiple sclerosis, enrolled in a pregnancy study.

The CDR3 DNA follows: TGTGCCAGCTCTCCAACACAGCTCTTCGAGCCCCAGCATTTT. Translation gives CASSPTQLFEPQHF. The rearrangement links TRBV19 to TRBJ1-5; D uncertain. Germline V gene data show CDR1 as LNHDA and CDR2 as SQIVND (reference sequence). Deletions cut 9 bases from V and 8 bases from J, with 20 bases between. This CDR3 is 14 amino acids long.